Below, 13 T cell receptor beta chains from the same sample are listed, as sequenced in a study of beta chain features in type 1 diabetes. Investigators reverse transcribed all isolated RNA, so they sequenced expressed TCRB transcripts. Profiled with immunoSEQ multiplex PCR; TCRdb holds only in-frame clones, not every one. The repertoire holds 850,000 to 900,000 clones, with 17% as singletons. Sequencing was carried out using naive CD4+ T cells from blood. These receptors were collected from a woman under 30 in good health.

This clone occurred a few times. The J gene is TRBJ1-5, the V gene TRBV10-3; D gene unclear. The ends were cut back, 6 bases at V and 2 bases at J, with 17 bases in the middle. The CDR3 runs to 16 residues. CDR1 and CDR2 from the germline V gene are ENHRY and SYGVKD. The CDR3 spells CAISETRQRGNQPQHF. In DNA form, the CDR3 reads TGTGCCATCAGCGAAACCCGACAAAGGGGCAATCAGCCCCAGCATTTT.

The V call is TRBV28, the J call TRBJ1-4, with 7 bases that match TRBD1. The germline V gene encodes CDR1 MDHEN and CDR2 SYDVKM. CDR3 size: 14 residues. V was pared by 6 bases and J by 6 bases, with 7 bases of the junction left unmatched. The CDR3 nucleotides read TGTGCCAGCAGCTCCGGGACAGTCTATGAAAAACTGTTTTTT. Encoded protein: CASSSGTVYEKLFF.

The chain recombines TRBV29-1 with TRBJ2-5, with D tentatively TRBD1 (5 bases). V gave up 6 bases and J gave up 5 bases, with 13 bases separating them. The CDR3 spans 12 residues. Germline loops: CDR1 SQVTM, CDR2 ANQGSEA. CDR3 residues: CSVDKGLETQYF. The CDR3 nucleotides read TGCAGCGTAGACAAGGGGTTGGAGACCCAGTACTTC.

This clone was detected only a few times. The CDR3 sequence: CASSFLSNYEQYF. For the CDR3, the DNA is TGTGCCAGCAGCTTTTTGTCTAACTACGAGCAGTACTTC. The chain links TRBV7-2 to TRBJ2-7; D is unclear. Trimming shortened V by 3 bases and J by 3 bases, and 9 bases separated the two germline ends. The germline CDR1 and CDR2 sequences are SGHTA and FQGNSA. This CDR3 contains 13 residues.

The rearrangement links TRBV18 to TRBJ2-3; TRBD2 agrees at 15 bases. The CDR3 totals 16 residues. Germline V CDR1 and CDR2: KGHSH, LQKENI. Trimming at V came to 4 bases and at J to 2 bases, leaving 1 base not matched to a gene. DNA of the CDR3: TGTGCCAGCTCACGGACTAGCGGGAGGGACACAGATACGCAGTATTTT. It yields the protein CASSRTSGRDTDTQYF.

The CDR3 coding sequence is TGTGCCAGCAGTAAGGGGGTTAACTATGGCTACACCTTC. This codes for CASSKGVNYGYTF. V usage is TRBV28 and J usage is TRBJ1-2; perhaps TRBD1 as D (6 bases). The V gene's germline CDR1 is MDHEN and CDR2 SYDVKM. Between the trimmed V and J ends, which lost 5 bases and 1 base, there was a span of 8 bases. The CDR3 length is 13 residues.

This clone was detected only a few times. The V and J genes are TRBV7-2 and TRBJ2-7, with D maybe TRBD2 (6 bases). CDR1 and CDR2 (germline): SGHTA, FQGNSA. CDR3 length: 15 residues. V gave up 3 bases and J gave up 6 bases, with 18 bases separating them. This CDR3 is CASSFRGESATEQYF. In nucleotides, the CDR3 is TGTGCCAGCAGCTTCCGCGGGGAAAGTGCCACCGAGCAGTACTTC.

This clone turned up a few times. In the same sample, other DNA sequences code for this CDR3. Written as DNA, the CDR3 is TGCGCCAGCAGCTTGGAAGGGTTCTACGAGCAGTACTTC. Protein: CASSLEGFYEQYF. The rearrangement joins TRBV5-1 to TRBJ2-7; D unclear. This CDR3 is 13 amino acids long. Germline V gene sequence: CDR1 SGHRS, CDR2 YFSETQ. V lost 0 bases to trimming and J lost 3 bases, with 7 bases between them.

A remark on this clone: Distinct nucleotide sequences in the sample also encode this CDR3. CDR3 coding DNA: TGCAGTGCTAGTAGCAACGAAAAACTGTTTTTT. Residues: CSASSNEKLFF. This chain connects TRBV20-1 to TRBJ1-4; D uncertain. This CDR3 is built from 11 residues. CDR1 DFQATT and CDR2 SNEGSKA come from the germline V gene (reference sequence). V was clipped by 3 bases and J by 8 bases, with 7 bases between them.

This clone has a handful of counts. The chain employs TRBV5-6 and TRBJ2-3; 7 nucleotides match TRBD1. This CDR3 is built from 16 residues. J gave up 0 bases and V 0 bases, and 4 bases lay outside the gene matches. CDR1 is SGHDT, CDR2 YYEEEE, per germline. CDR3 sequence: CASSLDRGASTDTQYF. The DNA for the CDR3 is TGTGCCAGCAGCTTGGACAGGGGTGCTAGCACAGATACGCAGTATTTT.

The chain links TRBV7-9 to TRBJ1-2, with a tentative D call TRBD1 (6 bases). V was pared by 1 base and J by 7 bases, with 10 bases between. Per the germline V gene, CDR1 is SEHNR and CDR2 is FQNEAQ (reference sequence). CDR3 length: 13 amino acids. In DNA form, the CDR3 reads TGTGCCAGCAGCTTAGAGGGGGGAGCTGGCTACACCTTC. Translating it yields CASSLEGGAGYTF.

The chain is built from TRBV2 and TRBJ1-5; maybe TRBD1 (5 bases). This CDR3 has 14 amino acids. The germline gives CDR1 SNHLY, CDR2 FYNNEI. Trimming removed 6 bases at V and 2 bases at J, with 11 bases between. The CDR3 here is CASRRLGGNQPQHF. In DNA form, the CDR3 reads TGTGCCAGCAGGCGACTAGGGGGCAATCAGCCCCAGCATTTT.

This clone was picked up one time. CDR3 loop: CASSLGTATSGKETQYF. Here the CDR3 DNA reads TGTGCCAGCAGCTTAGGGACCGCGACTAGCGGAAAAGAGACCCAGTACTTC. V gene TRBV7-9 combines with J gene TRBJ2-5; 9 bases map to TRBD2. The germline gives CDR1 SEHNR, CDR2 FQNEAQ (reference sequence). There are 17 residues in the CDR3. V was clipped by 1 base and J by 3 bases; unmatched bases: 9.